This entry is about one TCR beta chain. The data derive from a study of brain T cells in children with intractable seizures. The protocol was immunoSEQ multiplex PCR, while the TCRdb copy is restricted to in-frame clones and leaves out a portion. The sample consists of some 76,000 clones, about 93% of them appearing once. The source is a boy under two years old with tuberous sclerosis and intractable seizures. Sequencing was performed on peripheral blood, taken at surgery.

The DNA for the CDR3 is TGTGCCAGCAGTTCCCGGGAGACCTACGAGCAGTACTTC. This encodes CASSSRETYEQYF. The gene calls are TRBV6-6 and TRBJ2-7, with D maybe TRBD2 (6 bases). From germline, CDR1 is MNHNY and CDR2 SVGAGI (reference sequence). The CDR3 runs 13 residues. Trimming pared 4 bases from V and 2 bases from J, leaving 9 bases between.